Listed below are T cell receptor beta chains from one sample, sequenced in a study of T cells in Graves' hyperthyroidism and ophthalmopathy. TCRdb re-analysed the multiplex PCR reads in MiXCR, keeping a single row per CDR3 protein. The sample has about 210,000 distinct CDR3 sequences; roughly 17% are singletons. Input material: blood. The receptors come from a man between 45 and 60 years old with Graves' hyperthyroidism. CDR3s leave out the opening cysteine and the closing phenylalanine or tryptophan. D genes are given only for firm matches.

d_gene,j_gene,v_gene,CDR3aa
-,TRBJ1-4,TRBV20-1,SARDLQGSEKLF
-,TRBJ2-5,TRBV11-3,ASSGPRVFQETQY
-,TRBJ2-7,TRBV6-1,ASSEAKYEQY
-,TRBJ1-1,TRBV2,ASSEVKWNTEAF
TRBD1,TRBJ1-4,TRBV5-5,ASSSTGGFEKLF
-,TRBJ1-1,TRBV7-2,ASSLDVREYTEAF
-,TRBJ2-7,TRBV28,ASSPGPRRDEQY
TRBD2,TRBJ2-1,TRBV11-3,ASRQPTSGNEQF
-,TRBJ2-1,TRBV24-1,ATSEVSRSSYNEQF
TRBD1,TRBJ2-7,TRBV6-1,ASSEIQGAGDEQY
-,TRBJ2-5,TRBV10-2,ASSPGAEETQY
-,TRBJ2-5,TRBV2,ASTGATETQY
-,TRBJ2-2,TRBV7-2,ASSLALGSGGGGELF
-,TRBJ1-1,TRBV5-5,ASSQQEDTEAF
-,TRBJ2-5,TRBV6-1,ASSDPQGVETQY
-,TRBJ2-3,TRBV11-3,ASSLSARDTQY
TRBD2,TRBJ2-5,TRBV20-1,SARGLAGGGQETQY
-,TRBJ1-1,TRBV9,ASSGKEGWVKNTEAF
TRBD1,TRBJ2-7,TRBV3-1,ASSQVVGQTYEQY
TRBD1,TRBJ1-1,TRBV7-3,ASSLGQGDTEAF
-,TRBJ1-6,TRBV6-2/TRBV6-3,ASSSAGDNSPLH
TRBD2,TRBJ2-5,TRBV6-5,ASSYGASGTETQY
TRBD2,TRBJ2-1,TRBV10-2,ASSEGGLAGLYNEQF
-,TRBJ1-5,TRBV5-1,ASSPGPNQPQH
TRBD1,TRBJ2-7,TRBV5-1,ASSLVPDRGAYEQY
TRBD1,TRBJ1-4,TRBV13,ASSSTKRDRAWANEKLF
TRBD1,TRBJ1-5,TRBV2,ASKEGQAQPQH
-,TRBJ1-4,TRBV5-1,ASSLGDGRSNEKLF
-,TRBJ2-2,TRBV30,ACPAGAGVTGELF
TRBD1,TRBJ1-2,TRBV11-1,ASSPRTGSAYGYT
TRBD1,TRBJ2-5,TRBV7-2,ASSFRGLSETQY